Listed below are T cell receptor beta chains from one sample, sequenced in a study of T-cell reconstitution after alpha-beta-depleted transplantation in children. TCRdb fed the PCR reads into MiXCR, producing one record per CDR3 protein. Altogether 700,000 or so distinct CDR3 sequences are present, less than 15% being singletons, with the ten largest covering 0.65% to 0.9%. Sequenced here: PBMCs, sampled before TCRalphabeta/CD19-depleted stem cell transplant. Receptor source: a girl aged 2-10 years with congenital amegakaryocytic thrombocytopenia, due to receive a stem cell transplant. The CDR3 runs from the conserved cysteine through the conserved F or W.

CSVQGRGEKLFF	TRBV29-1	TRBJ1-4
CASSLGGGLSSYEQYF	TRBV27	TRBJ2-7
CSAQRGEVETQYF	TRBV20-1	TRBJ2-5
CASTRTSGTTHEQYF	TRBV12-3/TRBV12-4	TRBJ2-7
CASSVRGGNTGELFF	TRBV6-1	TRBJ2-2
CASTALLYNEQFF	TRBV6-6	TRBJ2-1
CSARDTGELFF	TRBV20-1	TRBJ2-2
CSVESSEYFTDTQYF	TRBV29-1	TRBJ2-3
CASSRQGFQETQYF	TRBV6-1	TRBJ2-5
CATSDRGLGKTQYF	TRBV24-1	TRBJ2-5
CASSVGASGRLGEQFF	TRBV10-2	TRBJ2-1
CASSLDGGRATDTQYF	TRBV5-1	TRBJ2-3
CSVGLPEGFTDTQYF	TRBV29-1	TRBJ2-3